This section outlines one T cell receptor (beta chain) sequence together with its context. The entry originates in a study of T cell changes during pregnancy in multiple sclerosis. Trimming took 6 bases from V and 6 from J; bases not matched to a gene: 8. This CDR3 has 14 residues. Germline loops: CDR1 MNHEY, CDR2 SVGAGI. TCRdb's table, derived via immunoSEQ multiplex PCR, lists solely in-frame clones and lacks some. The sample includes over 90,000 clones, 85% to 95% of them seen just once. Sequences were derived from peripheral blood, sampled after pregnancy. The chain combines TRBV6-5 with TRBJ2-7; the match to TRBD2 covers 10 bases. The source of this sequence is a female donor with multiple sclerosis, enrolled in a pregnancy study. The CDR3 region is CASSTGTSDREQYF. The CDR3 bases are TGTGCCAGCAGCACCGGGACTAGCGACCGCGAGCAGTACTTC.